The clone carrying this T cell receptor beta chain turned up a few times. These data are taken from a study of blood T cell repertoires in COVID-19. Study summary: From the United States, Italy and Spain came samples of acute and convalescent COVID-19. T cells, B-cell-depleted T cells, or PBMCs supplied cDNA or gDNA.

Original handling: From reference gene primer amplification, estimates of nucleated cell counts were derived. Sequencing was performed with immunoSEQ multiplex PCR; in TCRdb, only in-frame clones are kept and a portion is missing. V and J calls and clone size follow that table, whereas D and trimming were derived from the DNA. The data contain about 350,000 clones, approximately 90% of them singletons. Germline V gives CDR1 SGHVS, CDR2 FQNEAQ. V was cut by 1 base and J by 1 base, with 14 bases left in between. The CDR3 extends over 17 amino acids. Seattle patient enrollment occurred during active infection, with longitudinal follow-up thereafter.

The source of this sequence is a man under 40 with COVID-19, enrolled during active disease. Specimen: peripheral blood. This chain joins TRBV7-8 and TRBJ1-5, with D perhaps TRBD1 (6 bases). CDR3 in DNA: TGTGCCAGCAGCTTAGGCCGGAGTGGACAGAGCAATCAGCCCCAGCATTTT. As protein: CASSLGRSGQSNQPQHF.